This T cell receptor beta chain was identified in a study of post-analysis software for immune sequencing data. Overall study context: Disease trajectories encompassed relapsing-remitting, secondary progressive and progressive-relapsing multiple sclerosis.

Sequencing libraries made from TCR beta cDNA carried unique molecular identifiers. The yield from roughly 1 to 10 million T cells was roughly 500,000 cDNA molecules in total. MiXCR, applied by TCRdb to the PCR reads, yields one record per CDR3 protein. The sample consists of about 430,000 distinct CDR3 sequences, about 39% of them appearing once. Study-level findings and limits: Controls' normalized Chao1 diversity significantly exceeded that of multiple sclerosis patients. The five TRBV segments detected at higher frequency in patients than in controls included TRBV5-6, TRBV5-1 and TRBV20-1.

Germline V lookup: CDR1 ENHRY, CDR2 SYGVKD. This CDR3 comprises 14 residues. For this clonotype: Its matching antigen is unknown. Compared with germline, one end of the junction differs, possibly owing to a read error.

Sequenced: blood. The TCR originated in a girl between 2 and 10 years old with multiple sclerosis. The rearrangement links TRBV10-3 to TRBJ2-3; D may be TRBD2 (7 bases). In DNA form, the CDR3 reads TGTGCCATCAGTGATGGGGGGGGCACAGATACACAGTATTTT. Its translation: CAISDGGGTDTQYF.